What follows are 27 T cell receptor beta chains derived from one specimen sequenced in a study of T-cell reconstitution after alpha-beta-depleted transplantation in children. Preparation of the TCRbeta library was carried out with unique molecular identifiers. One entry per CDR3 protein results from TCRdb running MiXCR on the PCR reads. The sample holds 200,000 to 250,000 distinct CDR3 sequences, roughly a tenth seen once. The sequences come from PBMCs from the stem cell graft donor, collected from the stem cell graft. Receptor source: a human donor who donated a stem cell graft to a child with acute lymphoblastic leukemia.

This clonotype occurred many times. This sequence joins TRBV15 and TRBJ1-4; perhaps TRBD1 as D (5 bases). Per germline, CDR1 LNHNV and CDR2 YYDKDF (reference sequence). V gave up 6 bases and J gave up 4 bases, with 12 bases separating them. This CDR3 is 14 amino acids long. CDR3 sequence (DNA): TGTGCCACCAGAGACTCGGGGCGTAATGAAAAACTGTTTTTT. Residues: CATRDSGRNEKLFF.

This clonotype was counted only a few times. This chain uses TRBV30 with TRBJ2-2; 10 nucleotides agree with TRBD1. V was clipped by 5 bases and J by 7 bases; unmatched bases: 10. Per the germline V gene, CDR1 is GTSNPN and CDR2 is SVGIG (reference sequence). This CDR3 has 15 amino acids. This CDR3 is CAWDHDRGQNGELFF. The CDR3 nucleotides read TGTGCCTGGGATCACGACAGGGGGCAAAACGGGGAGCTGTTTTTT.

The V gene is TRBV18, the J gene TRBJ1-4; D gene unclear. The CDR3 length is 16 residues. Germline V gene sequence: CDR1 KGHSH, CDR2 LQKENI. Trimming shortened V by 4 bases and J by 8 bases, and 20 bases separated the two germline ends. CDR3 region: CASSQLKGEDDEKLFF. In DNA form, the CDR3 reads TGTGCCAGCTCACAACTTAAGGGAGAGGATGACGAAAAACTGTTTTTT.

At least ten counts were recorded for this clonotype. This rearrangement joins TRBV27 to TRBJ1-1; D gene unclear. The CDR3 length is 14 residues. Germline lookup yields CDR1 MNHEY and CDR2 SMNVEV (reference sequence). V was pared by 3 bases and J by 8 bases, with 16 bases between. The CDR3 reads CASSFNSGRTEAFF. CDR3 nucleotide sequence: TGTGCCAGCAGTTTCAATTCAGGACGGACCGAAGCTTTCTTT.

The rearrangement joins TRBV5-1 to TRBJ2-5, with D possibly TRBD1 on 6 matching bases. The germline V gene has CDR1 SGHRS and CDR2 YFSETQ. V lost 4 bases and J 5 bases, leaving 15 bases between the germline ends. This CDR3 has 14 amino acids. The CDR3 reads CASSPTGTAETQYF. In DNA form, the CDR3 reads TGCGCCAGCAGCCCAACAGGGACGGCGGAGACCCAGTACTTC.

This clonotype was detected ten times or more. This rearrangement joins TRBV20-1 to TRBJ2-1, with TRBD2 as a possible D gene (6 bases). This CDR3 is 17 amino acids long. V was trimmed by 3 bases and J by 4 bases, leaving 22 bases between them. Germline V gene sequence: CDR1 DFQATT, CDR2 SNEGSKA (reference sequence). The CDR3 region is CSASIRRTTTFYNEQFF. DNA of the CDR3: TGCAGTGCTAGTATCCGCAGGACTACAACCTTTTACAATGAGCAGTTCTTC.

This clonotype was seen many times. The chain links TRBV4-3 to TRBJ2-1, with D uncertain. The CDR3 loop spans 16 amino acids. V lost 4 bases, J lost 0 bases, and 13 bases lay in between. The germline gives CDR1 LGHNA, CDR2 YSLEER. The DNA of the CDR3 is TGCGCCAGCAGCCGTCAGGACCAGAGCTCCTACAATGAGCAGTTCTTC. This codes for CASSRQDQSSYNEQFF.

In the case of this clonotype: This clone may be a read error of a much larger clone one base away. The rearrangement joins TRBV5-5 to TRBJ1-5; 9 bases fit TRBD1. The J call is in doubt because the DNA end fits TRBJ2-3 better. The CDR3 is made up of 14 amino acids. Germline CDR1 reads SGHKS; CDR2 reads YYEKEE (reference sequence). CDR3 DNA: TGTGCCAGCAGCGTCGACAGGGGGGATCAGCCCCAGTATTTT. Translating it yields CASSVDRGDQPQYF.

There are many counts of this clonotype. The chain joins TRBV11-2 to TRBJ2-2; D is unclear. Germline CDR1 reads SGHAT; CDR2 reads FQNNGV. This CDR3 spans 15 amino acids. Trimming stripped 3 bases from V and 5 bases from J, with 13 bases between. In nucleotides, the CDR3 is TGTGCCAGCAGCTTTGAGCAGGAATGGACCGGGGAGCTGTTTTTT. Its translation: CASSFEQEWTGELFF.

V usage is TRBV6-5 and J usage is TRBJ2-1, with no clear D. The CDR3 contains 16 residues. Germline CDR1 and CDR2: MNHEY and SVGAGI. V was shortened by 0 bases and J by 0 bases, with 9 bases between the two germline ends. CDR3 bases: TGTGCCAGCAGTTACTCGACCGATAGCTCCTACAATGAGCAGTTCTTC. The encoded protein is CASSYSTDSSYNEQFF.

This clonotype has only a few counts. CDR3: CASSYSTGTDTQYF. In nucleotides, the CDR3 is TGTGCCAGCAGTTACTCCACCGGCACAGATACGCAGTATTTT. The gene calls are TRBV6-5 and TRBJ2-3, with no clear D. Germline CDR1 MNHEY, CDR2 SVGAGI. The CDR3 covers 14 residues. Trimming pared 0 bases from V and 1 base from J, leaving 5 bases between.

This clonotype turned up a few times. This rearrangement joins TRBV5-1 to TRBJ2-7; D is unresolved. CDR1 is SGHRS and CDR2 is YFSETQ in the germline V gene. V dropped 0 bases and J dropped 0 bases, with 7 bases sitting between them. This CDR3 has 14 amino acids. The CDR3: CASSLADNSYEQYF. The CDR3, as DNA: TGCGCCAGCAGCTTGGCTGACAACTCCTACGAGCAGTACTTC. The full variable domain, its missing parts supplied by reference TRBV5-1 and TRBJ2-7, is KAGVTQTPRYLIKTRGQQVTLSCSPISGHRSVSWYQQTPGQGLQFLFEYFSETQRNKGNFPGRFSGRQFSNSRSEMNVSTLELGDSALYLCASSLADNSYEQYFGPGTRLTVT.

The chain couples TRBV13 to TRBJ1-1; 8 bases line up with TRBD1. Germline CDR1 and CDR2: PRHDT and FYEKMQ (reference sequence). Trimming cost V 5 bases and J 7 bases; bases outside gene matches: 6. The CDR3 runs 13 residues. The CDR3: CASSPTGQGEAFF. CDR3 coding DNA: TGTGCCAGCAGCCCTACCGGACAGGGTGAAGCTTTCTTT.

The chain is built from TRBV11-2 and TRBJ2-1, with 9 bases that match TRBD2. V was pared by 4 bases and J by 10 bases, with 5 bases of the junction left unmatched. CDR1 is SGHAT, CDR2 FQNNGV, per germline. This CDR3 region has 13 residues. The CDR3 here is CASSSRTSVEQFF. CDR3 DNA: TGTGCCAGCAGCTCCCGGACTAGCGTCGAGCAGTTCTTC. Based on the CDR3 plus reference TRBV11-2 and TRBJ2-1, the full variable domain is EAGVAQSPRYKIIEKRQSVAFWCNPISGHATLYWYQQILGQGPKLLIQFQNNGVVDDSQLPKDRFSAERLKGVDSTLKIQPAKLEDSAVYLCASSSRTSVEQFFGPGTRLTVL.

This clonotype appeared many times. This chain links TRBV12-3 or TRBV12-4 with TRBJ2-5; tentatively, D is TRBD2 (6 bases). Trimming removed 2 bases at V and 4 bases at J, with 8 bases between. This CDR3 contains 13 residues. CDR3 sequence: CASSLRGRETQYF. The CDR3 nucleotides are TGTGCCAGCAGTTTACGGGGGAGAGAGACCCAGTACTTC.

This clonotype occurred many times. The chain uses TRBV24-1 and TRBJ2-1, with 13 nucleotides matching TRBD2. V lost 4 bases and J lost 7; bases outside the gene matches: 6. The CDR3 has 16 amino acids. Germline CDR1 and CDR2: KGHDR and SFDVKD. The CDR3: CATSERTSGGRNEQFF. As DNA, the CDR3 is TGTGCCACCAGTGAGCGGACTAGCGGGGGTAGGAATGAGCAGTTCTTC.

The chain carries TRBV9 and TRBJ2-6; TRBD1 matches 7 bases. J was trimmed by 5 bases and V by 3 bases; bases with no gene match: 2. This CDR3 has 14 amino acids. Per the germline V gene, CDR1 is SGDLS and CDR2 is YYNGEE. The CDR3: CASSDRGWANVLTF. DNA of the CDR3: TGTGCCAGCAGCGACAGGGGCTGGGCCAACGTCCTGACTTTC. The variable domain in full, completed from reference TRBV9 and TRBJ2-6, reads DSGVTQTPKHLITATGQRVTLRCSPRSGDLSVYWYQQSLDQGLQFLIQYYNGEERAKGNILERFSAQQFPDLHSELNLSSLELGDSALYFCASSDRGWANVLTFGAGSRLTVL.

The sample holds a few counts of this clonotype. In nucleotides, the CDR3 is TGCAGTGCTAGAGATTCCGGGACAGGGATTGACATTCAGTACTTC. The encoded protein is CSARDSGTGIDIQYF. The V call is TRBV20-1, the J call TRBJ2-4, with TRBD1 matching 9 bases. The CDR3 spans 15 residues. The ends lost 0 bases at V and 8 bases at J; junction bases unmatched: 8. Germline-derived CDR1 and CDR2 are DFQATT and SNEGSKA (reference sequence).

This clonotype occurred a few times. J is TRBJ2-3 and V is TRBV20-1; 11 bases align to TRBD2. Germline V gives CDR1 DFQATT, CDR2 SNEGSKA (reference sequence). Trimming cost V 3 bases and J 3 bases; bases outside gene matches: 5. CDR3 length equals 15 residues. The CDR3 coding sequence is TGCAGTGCTAGTGGTAGCGGGGGGGCGACAGATACGCAGTATTTT. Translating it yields CSASGSGGATDTQYF.

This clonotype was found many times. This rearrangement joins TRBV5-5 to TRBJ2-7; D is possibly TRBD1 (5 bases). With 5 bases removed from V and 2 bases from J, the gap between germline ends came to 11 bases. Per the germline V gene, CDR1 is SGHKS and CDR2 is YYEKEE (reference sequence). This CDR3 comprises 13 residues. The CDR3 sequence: CASRIQVPYEQYF. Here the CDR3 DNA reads TGTGCCAGCAGGATACAGGTTCCCTACGAGCAGTACTTC.

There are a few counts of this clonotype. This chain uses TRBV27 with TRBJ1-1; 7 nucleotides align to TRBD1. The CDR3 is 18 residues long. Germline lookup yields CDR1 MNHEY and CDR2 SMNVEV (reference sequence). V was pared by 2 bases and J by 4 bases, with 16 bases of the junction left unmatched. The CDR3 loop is CASSLRRDRKKTGTEAFF. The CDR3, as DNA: TGTGCCAGCAGTTTACGCCGGGACAGAAAGAAAACCGGCACTGAAGCTTTCTTT.

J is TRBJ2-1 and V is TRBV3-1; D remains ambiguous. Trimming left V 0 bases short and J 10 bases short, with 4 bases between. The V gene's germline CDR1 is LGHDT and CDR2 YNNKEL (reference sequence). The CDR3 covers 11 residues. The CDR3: CASSQDREQFF. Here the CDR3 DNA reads TGTGCCAGCAGCCAAGACCGGGAGCAGTTCTTC.

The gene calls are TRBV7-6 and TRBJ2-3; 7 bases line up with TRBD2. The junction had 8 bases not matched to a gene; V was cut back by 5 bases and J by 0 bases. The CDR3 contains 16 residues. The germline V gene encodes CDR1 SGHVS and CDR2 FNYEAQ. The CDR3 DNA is TGTGCCAGCAGCCTAGAGGCTAGCGGCAGCACAGATACGCAGTATTTT. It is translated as CASSLEASGSTDTQYF.

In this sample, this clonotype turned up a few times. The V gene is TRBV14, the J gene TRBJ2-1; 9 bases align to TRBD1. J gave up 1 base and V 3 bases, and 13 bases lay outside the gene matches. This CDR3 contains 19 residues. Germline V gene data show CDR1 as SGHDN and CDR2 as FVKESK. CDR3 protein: CASSHLVRDRDPSYNEQFF. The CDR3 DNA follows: TGTGCCAGCAGCCATTTGGTGCGGGACAGGGATCCGTCCTACAATGAGCAGTTCTTC.

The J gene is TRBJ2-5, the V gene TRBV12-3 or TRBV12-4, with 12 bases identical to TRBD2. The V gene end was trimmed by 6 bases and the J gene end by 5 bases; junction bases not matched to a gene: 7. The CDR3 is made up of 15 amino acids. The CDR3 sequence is CASRASGGAEETQYF. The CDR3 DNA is TGTGCCAGCAGGGCTAGCGGGGGGGCCGAGGAGACCCAGTACTTC.

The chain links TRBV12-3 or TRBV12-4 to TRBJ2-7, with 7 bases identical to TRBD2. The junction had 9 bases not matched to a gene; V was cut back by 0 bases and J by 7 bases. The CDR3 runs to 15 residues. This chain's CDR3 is CASSLAGTDGGEQYF. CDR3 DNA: TGTGCCAGCAGTTTAGCGGGAACGGACGGGGGGGAGCAGTACTTC.

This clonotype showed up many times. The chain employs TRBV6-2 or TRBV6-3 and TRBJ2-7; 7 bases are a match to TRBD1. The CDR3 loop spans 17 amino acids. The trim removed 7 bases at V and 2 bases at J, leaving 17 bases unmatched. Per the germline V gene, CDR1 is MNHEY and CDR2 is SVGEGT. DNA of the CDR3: TGTGCCAGCACCGCCTCACCAGGAGAGGGGGCGACCTACGAGCAGTACTTC. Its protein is CASTASPGEGATYEQYF.